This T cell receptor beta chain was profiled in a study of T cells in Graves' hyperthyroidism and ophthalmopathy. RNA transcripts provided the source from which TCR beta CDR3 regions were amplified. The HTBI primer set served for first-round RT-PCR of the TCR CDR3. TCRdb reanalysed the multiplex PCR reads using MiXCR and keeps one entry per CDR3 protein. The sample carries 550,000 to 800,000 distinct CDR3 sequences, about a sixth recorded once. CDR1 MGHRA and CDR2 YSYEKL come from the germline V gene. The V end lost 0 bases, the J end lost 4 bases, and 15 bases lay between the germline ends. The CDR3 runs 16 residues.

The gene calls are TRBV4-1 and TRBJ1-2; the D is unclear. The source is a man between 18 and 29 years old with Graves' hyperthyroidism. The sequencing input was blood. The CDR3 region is CASSQDGHADRYGYTF. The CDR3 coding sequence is TGCGCCAGCAGCCAAGACGGTCATGCAGATCGCTATGGCTACACCTTC.